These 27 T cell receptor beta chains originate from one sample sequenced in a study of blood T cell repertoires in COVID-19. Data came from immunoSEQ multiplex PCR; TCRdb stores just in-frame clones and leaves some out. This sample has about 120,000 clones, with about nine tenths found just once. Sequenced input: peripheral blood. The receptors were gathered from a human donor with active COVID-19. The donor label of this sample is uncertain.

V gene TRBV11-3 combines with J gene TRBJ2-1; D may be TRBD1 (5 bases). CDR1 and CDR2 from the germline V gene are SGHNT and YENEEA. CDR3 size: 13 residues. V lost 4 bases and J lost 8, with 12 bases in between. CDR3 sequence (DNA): TGTGCCAGCAGCTCCGACATCAGGGATGAGCAGTTCTTC. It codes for CASSSDIRDEQFF.

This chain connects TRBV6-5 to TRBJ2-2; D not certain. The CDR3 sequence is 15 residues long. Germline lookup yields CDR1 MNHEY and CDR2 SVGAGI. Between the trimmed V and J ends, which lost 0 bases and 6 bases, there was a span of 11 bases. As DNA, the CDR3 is TGTGCCAGCAGTTACTCTAACGGGTTTTCCGGGGAGCTGTTTTTT. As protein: CASSYSNGFSGELFF.

Written as DNA, the CDR3 is TGTGCCAGCAGTGATCCCGGGACAGGGGGCCAAAAACTGTTTTTT. Encoded protein: CASSDPGTGGQKLFF. The chain joins TRBV25-1 to TRBJ1-4; TRBD1 aligns across 12 bases. Germline V lookup: CDR1 MGHDK, CDR2 SYGVNS. There are 15 residues in the CDR3. The J segment lost 9 bases and the V segment lost 3 bases, leaving 5 bases of the junction unmatched.

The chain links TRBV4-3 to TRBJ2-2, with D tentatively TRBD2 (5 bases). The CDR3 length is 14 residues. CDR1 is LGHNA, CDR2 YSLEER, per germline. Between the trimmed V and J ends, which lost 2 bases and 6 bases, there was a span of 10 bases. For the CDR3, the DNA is TGCGCCAGCAGCCAACCGGGGAGTGCCGGGGAGCTGTTTTTT. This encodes CASSQPGSAGELFF.

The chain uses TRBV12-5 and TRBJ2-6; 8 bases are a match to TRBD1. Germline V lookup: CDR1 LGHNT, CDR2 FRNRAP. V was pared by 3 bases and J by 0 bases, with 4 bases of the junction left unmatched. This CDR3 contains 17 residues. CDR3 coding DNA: TGTGCTAGTGGTTTCTCGACAGGGGCCTCTGGGGCCAACGTCCTGACTTTC. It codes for CASGFSTGASGANVLTF.

The CDR3 region is CASSLDSGVEQYF. Written as DNA, the CDR3 is TGTGCCAGCAGCTTAGATTCGGGTGTCGAGCAGTACTTC. V gene TRBV7-2 combines with J gene TRBJ2-7; no firm D call. From germline, CDR1 is SGHTA and CDR2 FQGNSA. The CDR3 has 13 residues. Trimming cost V 1 base and J 6 bases, with 10 bases left between them.

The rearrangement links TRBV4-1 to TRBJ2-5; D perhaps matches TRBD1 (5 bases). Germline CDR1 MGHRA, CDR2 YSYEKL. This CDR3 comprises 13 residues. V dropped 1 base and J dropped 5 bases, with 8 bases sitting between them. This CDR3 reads CASSQAGPETQYF. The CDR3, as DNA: TGCGCCAGCAGCCAAGCAGGGCCGGAGACCCAGTACTTC.

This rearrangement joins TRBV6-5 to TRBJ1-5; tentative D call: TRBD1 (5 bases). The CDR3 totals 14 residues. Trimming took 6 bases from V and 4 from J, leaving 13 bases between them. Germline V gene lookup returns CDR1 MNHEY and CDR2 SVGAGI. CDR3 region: CASSPGVKNQPQHF. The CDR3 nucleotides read TGTGCCAGCAGCCCGGGGGTCAAGAATCAGCCCCAGCATTTT.

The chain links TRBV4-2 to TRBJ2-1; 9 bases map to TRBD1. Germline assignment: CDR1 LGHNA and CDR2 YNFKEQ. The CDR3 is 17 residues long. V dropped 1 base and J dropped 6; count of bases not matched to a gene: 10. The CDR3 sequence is CASSQGAQGAGGNEQFF. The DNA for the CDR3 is TGTGCCAGCAGCCAAGGGGCACAGGGGGCTGGAGGCAATGAGCAGTTCTTC.

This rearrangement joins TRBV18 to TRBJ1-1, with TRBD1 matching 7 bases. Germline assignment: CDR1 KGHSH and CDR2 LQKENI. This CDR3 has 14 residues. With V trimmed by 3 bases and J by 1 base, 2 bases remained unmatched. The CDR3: CASSPRTGNTEAFF. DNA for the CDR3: TGTGCCAGCTCACCCCGGACAGGGAACACTGAAGCTTTCTTT.

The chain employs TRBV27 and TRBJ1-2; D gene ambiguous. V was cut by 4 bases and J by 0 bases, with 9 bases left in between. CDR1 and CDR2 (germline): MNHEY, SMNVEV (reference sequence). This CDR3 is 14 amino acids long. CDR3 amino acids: CASSSPPPNYGYTF. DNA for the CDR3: TGTGCCAGCAGTTCTCCCCCTCCTAACTATGGCTACACCTTC.

CDR3 sequence: CASSLTIGDTGELFF. The CDR3, as DNA: TGTGCCAGCAGCTTAACTATCGGGGACACCGGGGAGCTGTTTTTT. V usage is TRBV5-8 and J usage is TRBJ2-2, with D possibly TRBD2 on 5 matching bases. This CDR3 is built from 15 residues. Germline values: CDR1 SGHTS, CDR2 YDEGEE. V lost 2 bases and J lost 3, with 11 bases in between.

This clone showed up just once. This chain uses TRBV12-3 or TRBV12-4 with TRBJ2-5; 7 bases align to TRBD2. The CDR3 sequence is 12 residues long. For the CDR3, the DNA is TGTGCTTCAAAGCGGGGTGGAGAGACCCAGTACTTC. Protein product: CASKRGGETQYF.

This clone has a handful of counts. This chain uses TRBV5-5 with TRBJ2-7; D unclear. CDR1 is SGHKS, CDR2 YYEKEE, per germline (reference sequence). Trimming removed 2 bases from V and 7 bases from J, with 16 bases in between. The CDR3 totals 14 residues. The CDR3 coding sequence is TGTGCCAGCAGCTTCGGCTGGGTGGTGAGGGAGCAGTACTTC. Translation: CASSFGWVVREQYF.

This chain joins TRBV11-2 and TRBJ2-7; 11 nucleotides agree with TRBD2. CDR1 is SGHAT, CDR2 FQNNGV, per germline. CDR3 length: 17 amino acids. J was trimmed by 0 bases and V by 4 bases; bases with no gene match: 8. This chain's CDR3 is CASSSFSGGAISYEQYF. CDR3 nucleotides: TGTGCCAGCAGCTCGTTTAGCGGGGGGGCCATCTCCTACGAGCAGTACTTC.

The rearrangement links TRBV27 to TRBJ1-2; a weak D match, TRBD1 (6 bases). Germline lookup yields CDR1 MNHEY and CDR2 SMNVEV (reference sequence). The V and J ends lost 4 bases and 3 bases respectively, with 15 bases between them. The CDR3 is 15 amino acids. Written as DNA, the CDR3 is TGTGCCAGCAGTTCCCCCACCCAGGGGTACTATGGCTACACCTTC. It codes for CASSSPTQGYYGYTF.

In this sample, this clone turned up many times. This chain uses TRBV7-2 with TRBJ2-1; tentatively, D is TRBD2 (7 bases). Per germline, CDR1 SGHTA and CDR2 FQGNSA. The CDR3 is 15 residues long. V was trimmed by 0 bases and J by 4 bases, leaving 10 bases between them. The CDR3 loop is CASSLAGGPYNEQFF. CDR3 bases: TGTGCCAGCAGCTTAGCGGGGGGGCCATACAATGAGCAGTTCTTC.

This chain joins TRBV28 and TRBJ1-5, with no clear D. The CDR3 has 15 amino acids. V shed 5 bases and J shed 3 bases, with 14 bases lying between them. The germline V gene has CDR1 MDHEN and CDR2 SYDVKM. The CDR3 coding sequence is TGTGCCAGCAGTCCGATTCGGAGATCCAATCAGCCCCAGCATTTT. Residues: CASSPIRRSNQPQHF.

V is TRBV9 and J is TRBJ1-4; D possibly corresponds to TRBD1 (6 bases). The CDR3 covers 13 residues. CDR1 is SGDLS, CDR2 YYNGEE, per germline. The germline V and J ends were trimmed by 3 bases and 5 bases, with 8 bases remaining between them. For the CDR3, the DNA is TGTGCCAGCAGCGGAGGGGGAAATGAAAAACTGTTTTTT. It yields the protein CASSGGGNEKLFF.

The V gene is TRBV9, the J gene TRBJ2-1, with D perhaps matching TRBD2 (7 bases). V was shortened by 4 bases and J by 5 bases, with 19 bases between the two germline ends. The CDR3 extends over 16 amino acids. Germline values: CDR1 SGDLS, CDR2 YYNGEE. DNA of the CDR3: TGTGCCAGCAGCTCAGAGAATGGGGGGGGCAACAATGAGCAGTTCTTC. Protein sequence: CASSSENGGGNNEQFF.

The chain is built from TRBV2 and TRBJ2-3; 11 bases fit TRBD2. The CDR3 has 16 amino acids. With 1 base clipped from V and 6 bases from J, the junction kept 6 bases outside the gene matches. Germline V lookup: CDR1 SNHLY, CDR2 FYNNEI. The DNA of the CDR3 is TGTGCCAGCAGTGAAGTAGCGGGGGGGATGCAGGATACGCAGTATTTT. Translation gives CASSEVAGGMQDTQYF.

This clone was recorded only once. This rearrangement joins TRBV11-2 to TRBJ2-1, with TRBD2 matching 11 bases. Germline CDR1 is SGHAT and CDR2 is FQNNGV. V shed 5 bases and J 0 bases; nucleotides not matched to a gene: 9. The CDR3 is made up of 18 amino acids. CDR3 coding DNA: TGTGCCAGCAGCATACCGGGACTAGCGGTAAGCTCCTACAATGAGCAGTTCTTC. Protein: CASSIPGLAVSSYNEQFF.

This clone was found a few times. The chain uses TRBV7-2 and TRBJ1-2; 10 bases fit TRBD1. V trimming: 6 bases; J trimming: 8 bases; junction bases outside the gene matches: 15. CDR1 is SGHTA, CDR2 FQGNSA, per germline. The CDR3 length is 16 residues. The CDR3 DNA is TGTGCCAGCAGTTCCGCCGCGGGACAGGGGTTGAGGGGCTACACCTTC. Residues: CASSSAAGQGLRGYTF.

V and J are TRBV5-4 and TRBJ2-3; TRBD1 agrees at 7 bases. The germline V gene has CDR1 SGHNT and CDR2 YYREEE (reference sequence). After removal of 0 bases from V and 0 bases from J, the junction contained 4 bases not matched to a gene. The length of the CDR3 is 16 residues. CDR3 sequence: CASSLGPGQSTDTQYF. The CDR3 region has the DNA TGTGCCAGCAGCTTGGGGCCGGGACAGAGCACAGATACGCAGTATTTT.

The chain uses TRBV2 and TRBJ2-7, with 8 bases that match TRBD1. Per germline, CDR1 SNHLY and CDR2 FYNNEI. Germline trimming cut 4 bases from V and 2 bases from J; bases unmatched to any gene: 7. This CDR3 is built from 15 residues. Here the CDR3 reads CASSGQGSGPYEQYF. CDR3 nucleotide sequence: TGTGCCAGCAGTGGACAGGGGAGTGGACCCTACGAGCAGTACTTC.

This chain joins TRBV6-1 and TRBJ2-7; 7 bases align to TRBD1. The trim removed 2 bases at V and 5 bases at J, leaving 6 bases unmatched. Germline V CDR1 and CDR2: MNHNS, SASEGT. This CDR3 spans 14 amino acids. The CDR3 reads CASSELPQGDEQYF. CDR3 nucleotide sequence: TGTGCCAGCAGTGAATTACCTCAGGGGGACGAGCAGTACTTC.

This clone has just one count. This chain's CDR3 is CASSLVRLAGGSNTGELFF. The CDR3 region has the DNA TGTGCCAGCAGCTTAGTCAGACTAGCGGGGGGGAGTAACACCGGGGAGCTGTTTTTT. The chain employs TRBV7-2 and TRBJ2-2; 14 nucleotides align to TRBD2. This CDR3 is built from 19 residues. Per germline, CDR1 SGHTA and CDR2 FQGNSA. The J segment lost 2 bases and the V segment lost 1 base, leaving 6 bases of the junction unmatched. Drawing the rest from reference TRBV7-2 and TRBJ2-2, the complete variable domain is GAGVSQSPSNKVTEKGKDVELRCDPISGHTALYWYRQSLGQGLEFLIYFQGNSAPDKSGLPSDRFSAERTGGSVSTLTIQRTQQEDSAVYLCASSLVRLAGGSNTGELFFGEGSRLTVL.